This TCR beta chain was sequenced for a study of blood T cell repertoires in COVID-19. The wider study: Material from acute and convalescent COVID-19 was sourced from the United States, Italy and Spain.

Recruitment covered about 25 US areas and drew participants whose ages spanned about 18 to 90 years. Two negative PCRs, clearance, or symptom resolution characterized the recovered Cohort 3 donors. The CDR3 has 13 residues. The germline V and J ends were trimmed by 2 bases and 3 bases, with 8 bases remaining between them. Germline CDR1 is KGHSH and CDR2 is LQKENI. Data came from immunoSEQ multiplex PCR; TCRdb stores just in-frame clones and leaves some out. In the table there are approximately 220,000 clones, around 90% of which are singletons. The V and J genes are TRBV18 and TRBJ2-7; D might be TRBD1 (6 bases). The material sequenced was PBMCs or T cells enriched from blood (not recorded which). The TCR originated in a woman younger than 45 who had recovered from COVID-19. The CDR3 reads CASSPGGHYEQYF. CDR3 sequence (DNA): TGTGCCAGCTCACCAGGGGGCCACTACGAGCAGTACTTC.